One and the same sample provided the 25 T cell receptor beta chains below, sequenced in a study of T cell responses to AZD1222 COVID-19 vaccine (dated by TCRdb to the early 2020s). Explained via the paper, the time point label denotes: about 28 days (+/-7) after the second vaccine dose. Library preparation used the immunoSEQ multiplex PCR assay. As stored in TCRdb, this immuneACCESS dataset retains in-frame rearrangements with V and J assigned. A fraction of the clones does not appear; measured against another copy, unresolved V genes explain less than half of the discrepancy, and the remainder lacks a known reason. The sample table lists over 130,000 clones, almost 95% of them with a count of one. Over 8.5% of the sample comes from the top ten. Sequencing used peripheral blood, obtained 28 days after the second AZD1222 dose. The receptors here all came from an adult who received the AZD1222 COVID-19 vaccine.

This rearrangement joins TRBV28 to TRBJ1-1, with D possibly TRBD1 on 6 matching bases. CDR3 length: 16 residues. Germline V gene lookup returns CDR1 MDHEN and CDR2 SYDVKM. V lost 5 bases to trimming and J lost 2 bases, with 18 bases between them. In DNA form, the CDR3 reads TGTGCCAGCAGTCTCCAACAGGGTAGGGGAAACACTGAAGCTTTCTTT. This encodes CASSLQQGRGNTEAFF.

The rearrangement joins TRBV7-9 to TRBJ1-2; 7 positions agree with TRBD1. Trimming at V came to 4 bases and at J to 4 bases, leaving 12 bases not matched to a gene. The CDR3 runs 16 residues. Germline lookup yields CDR1 SEHNR and CDR2 FQNEAQ (reference sequence). The CDR3 DNA sequence: TGTGCCAGCAGCTCCATGGCCGGACAGGCAGTCTATGGCTACACCTTC. This sequence encodes CASSSMAGQAVYGYTF.

The rearrangement links TRBV27 to TRBJ1-5; D is uncertain. Per the germline V gene, CDR1 is MNHEY and CDR2 is SMNVEV (reference sequence). The CDR3 has 14 amino acids. Trimming stripped 0 bases from V and 1 base from J, with 4 bases between. DNA for the CDR3: TGTGCCAGCAGTTTATCCGAAAGCAATCAGCCCCAGCATTTT. This sequence encodes CASSLSESNQPQHF.

The CDR3: CATSKVANTGELFF. CDR3 in DNA: TGTGCCACCAGCAAGGTCGCGAACACCGGGGAGCTGTTTTTT. The chain is built from TRBV15 and TRBJ2-2; D call uncertain. Trimming removed 4 bases from V and 0 bases from J, with 6 bases in between. This CDR3 has 14 residues. Germline loops: CDR1 LNHNV, CDR2 YYDKDF (reference sequence). The variable domain in full, completed from reference TRBV15 and TRBJ2-2, reads DAMVIQNPRYQVTQFGKPVTLSCSQTLNHNVMYWYQQKSSQAPKLLFHYYDKDFNNEADTPDNFQSRRPNTSFCFLDIRSPGLGDTAMYLCATSKVANTGELFFGEGSRLTVL.

The chain is built from TRBV25-1 and TRBJ1-1, with no clear D. The V and J ends lost 7 bases and 3 bases respectively, with 21 bases between them. The CDR3 is made up of 16 amino acids. Germline values: CDR1 MGHDK, CDR2 SYGVNS. CDR3 DNA: TGTGCCAGCACTGCAGAGGAAGGGCAGCTAGACACTGAAGCTTTCTTT. Encoded protein: CASTAEEGQLDTEAFF.

The chain uses TRBV19 and TRBJ1-6, with D maybe TRBD1 (5 bases). V lost 5 bases, J lost 0 bases, and 8 bases lay in between. Germline V CDR1 and CDR2: LNHDA, SQIVND (reference sequence). The length of the CDR3 is 15 residues. CDR3 nucleotide sequence: TGTGCCAGTAGTCTAACAGGCTCCTATAATTCACCCCTCCACTTT. It translates to CASSLTGSYNSPLHF.

The rearrangement links TRBV7-2 to TRBJ1-1; D call uncertain. The CDR3 length is 12 residues. Trimming stripped 4 bases from V and 7 bases from J, with 10 bases between. Germline lookup yields CDR1 SGHTA and CDR2 FQGNSA. The CDR3 region has the DNA TGTGCCAGCAGCTCGGACGGCTATGAAGCTTTCTTT. Its protein is CASSSDGYEAFF.

The chain uses TRBV5-4 and TRBJ1-3; tentatively, D is TRBD1 (6 bases). Germline assignment: CDR1 SGHNT and CDR2 YYREEE (reference sequence). The V and J ends lost 4 bases and 0 bases respectively, with 14 bases between them. This CDR3 has 16 residues. The CDR3 is CASSASGTNSGNTIYF. The CDR3, as DNA: TGTGCCAGCAGCGCATCCGGGACAAACTCTGGAAACACCATATATTTT.

The gene calls are TRBV20-1 and TRBJ2-7; TRBD2 matches at 13 bases. Germline lookup yields CDR1 DFQATT and CDR2 SNEGSKA (reference sequence). The CDR3 is 14 residues long. The V gene end was trimmed by 3 bases and the J gene end by 3 bases; junction bases not matched to a gene: 2. CDR3 sequence (DNA): TGCAGTGCTAGTCGGACTAGCGGGAGCTACGAGCAGTACTTC. Translation: CSASRTSGSYEQYF.

This chain links TRBV2 with TRBJ1-1; TRBD1 is a possible D gene (6 bases). The V end lost 11 bases, the J end lost 5 bases, and 15 bases lay between the germline ends. The germline V gene encodes CDR1 SNHLY and CDR2 FYNNEI. The CDR3 extends over 12 amino acids. This CDR3 is CARGPAGTEAFF. DNA of the CDR3: TGTGCCCGGGGGCCTGCTGGGACTGAAGCTTTCTTT. Variable domain in full (rest from reference TRBV2 and TRBJ1-1): EPEVTQTPSHQVTQMGQEVILRCVPISNHLYFYWYRQILGQKVEFLVSFYNNEISEKSEIFDDQFSVERPDGSNFTLKIRSTKLEDSAMYFCARGPAGTEAFFGQGTRLTVV.

The chain carries TRBV10-3 and TRBJ1-5, with 9 bases lining up with TRBD1. Trimming removed 8 bases from V and 3 bases from J; junction bases left unmatched: 5. The V gene's germline CDR1 is ENHRY and CDR2 SYGVKD. This CDR3 is built from 14 residues. CDR3 sequence reads: CAIGDRVPNQPQHF. For the CDR3, the DNA is TGTGCCATCGGGGACAGGGTTCCCAATCAGCCCCAGCATTTT.

The V call is TRBV10-1, the J call TRBJ1-5; no clear D gene. Trimming removed 4 bases from V and 6 bases from J, with 10 bases in between. The CDR3 runs 13 residues. Germline loops: CDR1 WNHNN, CDR2 SYGVQD (reference sequence). DNA for the CDR3: TGCGCCAGCAGTGGGGAAGCCTCTCAGCCCCAGCATTTT. This translates into CASSGEASQPQHF.

This clone was detected a few times. This sequence joins TRBV7-9 and TRBJ1-5; 9 positions agree with TRBD1. The CDR3 covers 14 residues. Germline loops: CDR1 SEHNR, CDR2 FQNEAQ (reference sequence). The V segment lost 5 bases and the J segment 4 bases; nucleotides outside the gene matches: 3. CDR3 nucleotides: TGTGCCAGCAGCCGCGGGACAGGGAATCAGCCCCAGCATTTT. Protein product: CASSRGTGNQPQHF.

The chain employs TRBV24-1 and TRBJ2-3; 11 positions agree with TRBD1. There are 18 residues in the CDR3. V lost 4 bases to trimming and J lost 2 bases; unmatched junction nucleotides: 10. Looked up from germline, CDR1 is KGHDR and CDR2 is SFDVKD. The CDR3 reads CATSDQRTGGSNTDTQYF. The CDR3 DNA reads TGTGCCACCAGTGACCAGAGGACAGGGGGCTCTAACACAGATACGCAGTATTTT.

The chain combines TRBV7-9 with TRBJ1-2; D perhaps matches TRBD1 (6 bases). The CDR3 runs 14 residues. Trimming took 5 bases from V and 6 from J, leaving 16 bases between them. Germline CDR1 is SEHNR and CDR2 is FQNEAQ (reference sequence). In DNA form, the CDR3 reads TGTGCCAGCAGCCCGGGGGGGCAGGGCCATGGCTACACCTTC. Protein sequence: CASSPGGQGHGYTF.

The genes are TRBV19 and TRBJ1-5; possibly TRBD1 for D (5 bases). This CDR3 is built from 12 residues. Germline V gives CDR1 LNHDA, CDR2 SQIVND (reference sequence). V was cut by 5 bases and J by 7 bases, with 9 bases left in between. The CDR3 protein is CASSQGRQPQHF. In nucleotides, the CDR3 is TGTGCCAGTAGTCAGGGAAGACAGCCCCAGCATTTT.

The chain links TRBV19 to TRBJ1-2; TRBD1 aligns across 12 bases. The CDR3 runs 15 residues. CDR1 is LNHDA, CDR2 SQIVND, per germline (reference sequence). V dropped 3 bases and J dropped 7; count of bases not matched to a gene: 6. The CDR3 bases are TGTGCCAGTAGTATTCCCGGGACAGGGGGCTTTGGCTACACCTTC. As protein: CASSIPGTGGFGYTF.

This clone was seen only a few times. The V call is TRBV15, the J call TRBJ2-3; D call uncertain. The CDR3 has 13 residues. Trimming stripped 0 bases from V and 2 bases from J, with 3 bases between. The germline gives CDR1 LNHNV, CDR2 YYDKDF (reference sequence). CDR3 amino acids: CATSRDSTDTQYF. DNA for the CDR3: TGTGCCACCAGCAGAGACTCCACAGATACGCAGTATTTT.

This sequence joins TRBV10-2 and TRBJ2-7; 7 bases are a match to TRBD1. Trimming took 4 bases from V and 2 from J; bases not matched to a gene: 8. This CDR3 is 15 amino acids long. Germline CDR1 is WSHSY and CDR2 is SAAADI. CDR3 in DNA: TGCGCCAGCAGTGGAACAGGGGTACGCGCCTACGAGCAGTACGTC. It yields the protein CASSGTGVRAYEQYV.

The rearrangement uses TRBV7-2 and TRBJ1-4; D remains unclear. The CDR3 length is 14 residues. Germline CDR1 is SGHTA and CDR2 is FQGNSA. Deletions cut 2 bases from V and 6 bases from J, with 10 bases between. The CDR3 spells CASSLQGLHEKLFF. The CDR3, as DNA: TGTGCCAGCAGCTTACAAGGGCTGCATGAAAAACTGTTTTTT. The whole variable domain, filled in from reference TRBV7-2 and TRBJ1-4, reads GAGVSQSPSNKVTEKGKDVELRCDPISGHTALYWYRQSLGQGLEFLIYFQGNSAPDKSGLPSDRFSAERTGGSVSTLTIQRTQQEDSAVYLCASSLQGLHEKLFFGSGTQLSVL.

This chain links TRBV24-1 with TRBJ1-2; D is undetermined. Germline values: CDR1 KGHDR, CDR2 SFDVKD. CDR3 size: 14 residues. V gave up 0 bases and J gave up 4 bases, with 8 bases separating them. The CDR3 DNA reads TGTGCCACCAGTGATTTGAACCGGAGCTATGGCTACACCTTC. It yields the protein CATSDLNRSYGYTF.

The rearrangement uses TRBV5-4 and TRBJ2-7; maybe TRBD1 (5 bases). V was cut by 2 bases and J by 4 bases, with 7 bases left in between. CDR3 length equals 12 residues. Germline V gene sequence: CDR1 SGHNT, CDR2 YYREEE (reference sequence). CDR3 protein: CASSFQGYEQYV. The DNA of the CDR3 is TGTGCCAGCAGCTTTCAGGGATACGAGCAGTACGTC.

V usage is TRBV30 and J usage is TRBJ2-4; D perhaps matches TRBD1 (5 bases). Germline V gene lookup returns CDR1 GTSNPN and CDR2 SVGIG (reference sequence). This CDR3 has 11 residues. The germline V and J ends were trimmed by 7 bases and 5 bases, with 9 bases remaining between them. This chain's CDR3 is CAFGRENIQYF. The CDR3 nucleotides are TGTGCCTTCGGCAGGGAAAACATTCAGTACTTC.

The rearrangement links TRBV29-1 to TRBJ1-1; 9 nucleotides agree with TRBD1. This CDR3 comprises 16 residues. J lost 0 bases, V lost 6 bases, and 11 bases had no gene match. CDR1 and CDR2 from the germline V gene are SQVTM and ANQGSEA. CDR3 region: CSVVGTGRNMNTEAFF. In DNA, the CDR3 is TGCAGCGTGGTAGGGACAGGGAGAAATATGAACACTGAAGCTTTCTTT.

V is TRBV19 and J is TRBJ1-1; D is unresolved. The germline V gene encodes CDR1 LNHDA and CDR2 SQIVND (reference sequence). V was shortened by 5 bases and J by 2 bases, with 12 bases between the two germline ends. The CDR3 length is 14 residues. The CDR3 DNA follows: TGTGCCAGTAGTTTGGCTGGGGTAAACACTGAAGCTTTCTTT. Translated, it gives CASSLAGVNTEAFF.